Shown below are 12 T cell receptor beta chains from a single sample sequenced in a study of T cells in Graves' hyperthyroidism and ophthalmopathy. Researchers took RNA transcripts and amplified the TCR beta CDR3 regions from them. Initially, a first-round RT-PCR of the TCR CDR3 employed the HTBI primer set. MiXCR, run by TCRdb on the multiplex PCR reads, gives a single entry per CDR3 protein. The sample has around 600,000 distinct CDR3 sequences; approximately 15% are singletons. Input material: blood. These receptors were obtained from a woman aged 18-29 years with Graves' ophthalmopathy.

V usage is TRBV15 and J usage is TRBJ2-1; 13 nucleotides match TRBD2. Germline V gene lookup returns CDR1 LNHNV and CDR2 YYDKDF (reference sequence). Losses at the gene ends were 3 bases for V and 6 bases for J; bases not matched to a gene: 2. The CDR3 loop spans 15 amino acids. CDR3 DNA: TGTGCCACCAGCAGTACTAGCGGGAGGGCCAATGAGCAGTTCTTC. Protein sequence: CATSSTSGRANEQFF.

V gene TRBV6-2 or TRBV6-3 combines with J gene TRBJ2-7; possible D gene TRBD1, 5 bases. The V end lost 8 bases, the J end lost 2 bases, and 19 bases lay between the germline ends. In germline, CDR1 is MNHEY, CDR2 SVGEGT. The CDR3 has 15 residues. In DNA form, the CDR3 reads TGTGCCAGCGTCTACCCCCAGGGTTACACCTACGAGCAGTACTTC. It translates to CASVYPQGYTYEQYF.

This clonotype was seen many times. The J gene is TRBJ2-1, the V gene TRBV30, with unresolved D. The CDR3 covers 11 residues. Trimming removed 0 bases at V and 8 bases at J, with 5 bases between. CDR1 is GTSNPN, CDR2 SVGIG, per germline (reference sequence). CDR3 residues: CAWSVPHEQFF. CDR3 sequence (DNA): TGTGCCTGGAGTGTTCCCCATGAGCAGTTCTTC. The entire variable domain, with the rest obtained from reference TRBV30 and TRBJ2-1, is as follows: SQTIHQWPATLVQPVGSPLSLECTVEGTSNPNLYWYRQAAGRGLQLLFYSVGIGQISSEVPQNLSASRPQDRQFILSSKKLLLSDSGFYLCAWSVPHEQFFGPGTRLTVL.

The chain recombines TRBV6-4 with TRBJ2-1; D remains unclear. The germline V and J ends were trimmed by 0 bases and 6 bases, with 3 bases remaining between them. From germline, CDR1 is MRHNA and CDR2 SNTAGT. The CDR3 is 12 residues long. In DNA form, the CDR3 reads TGTGCCAGCAGTGACTCCCGCAATGAGCAGTTCTTC. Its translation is CASSDSRNEQFF.

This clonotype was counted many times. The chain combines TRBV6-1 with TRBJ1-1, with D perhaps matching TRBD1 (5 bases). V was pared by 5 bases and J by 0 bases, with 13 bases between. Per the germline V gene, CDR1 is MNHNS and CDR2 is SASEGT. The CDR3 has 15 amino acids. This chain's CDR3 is CASSYAGRLNTEAFF. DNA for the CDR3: TGTGCCAGCAGTTACGCGGGACGATTGAACACTGAAGCTTTCTTT.

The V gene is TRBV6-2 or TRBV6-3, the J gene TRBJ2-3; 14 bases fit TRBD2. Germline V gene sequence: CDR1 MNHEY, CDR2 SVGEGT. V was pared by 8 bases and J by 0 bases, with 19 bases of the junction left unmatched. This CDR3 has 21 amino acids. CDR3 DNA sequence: TGTGCCAGCCTCTCCAGAGACCCCGGGACTAGCGGGAGACGGAGCACAGATACGCAGTATTTT. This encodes CASLSRDPGTSGRRSTDTQYF.

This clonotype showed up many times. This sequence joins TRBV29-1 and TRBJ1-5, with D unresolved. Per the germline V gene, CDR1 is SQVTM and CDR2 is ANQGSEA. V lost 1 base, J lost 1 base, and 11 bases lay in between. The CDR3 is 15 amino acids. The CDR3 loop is CSVEVAPGSNQPQHF. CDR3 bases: TGCAGCGTTGAAGTAGCCCCGGGCAGCAATCAGCCCCAGCATTTT.

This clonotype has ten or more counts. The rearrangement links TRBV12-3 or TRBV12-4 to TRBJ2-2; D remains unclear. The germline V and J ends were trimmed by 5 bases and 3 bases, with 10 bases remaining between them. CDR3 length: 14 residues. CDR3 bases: TGTGCCAGCAGTATGGAACTTGACACCGGGGAGCTGTTTTTT. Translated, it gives CASSMELDTGELFF.

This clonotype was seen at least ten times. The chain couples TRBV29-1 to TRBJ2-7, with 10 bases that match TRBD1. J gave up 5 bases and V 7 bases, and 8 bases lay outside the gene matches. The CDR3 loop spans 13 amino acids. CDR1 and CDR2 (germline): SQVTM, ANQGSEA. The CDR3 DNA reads TGCAGCGGGAGATGGACAGGGGGGAACGAGCAGTACTTC. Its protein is CSGRWTGGNEQYF.

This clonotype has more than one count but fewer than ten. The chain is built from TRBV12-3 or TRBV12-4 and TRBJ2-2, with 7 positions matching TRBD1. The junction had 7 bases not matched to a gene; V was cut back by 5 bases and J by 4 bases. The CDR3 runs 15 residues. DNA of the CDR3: TGTGCCAGCAGTCCAAGACAGGGACCCACCGGGGAGCTGTTTTTT. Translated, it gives CASSPRQGPTGELFF.

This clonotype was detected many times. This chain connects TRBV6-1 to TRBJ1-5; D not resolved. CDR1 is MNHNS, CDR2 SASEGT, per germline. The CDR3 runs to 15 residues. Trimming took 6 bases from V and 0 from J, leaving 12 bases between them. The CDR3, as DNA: TGTGCCAGCAGGGGTAGCGGATATAGCAATCAGCCCCAGCATTTT. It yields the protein CASRGSGYSNQPQHF.

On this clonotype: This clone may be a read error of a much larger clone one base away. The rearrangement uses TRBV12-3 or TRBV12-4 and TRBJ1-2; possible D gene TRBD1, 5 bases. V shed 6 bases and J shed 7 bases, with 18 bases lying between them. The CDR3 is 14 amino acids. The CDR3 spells CASSLGAAWSGYTF. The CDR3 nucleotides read TGTGCCAGCAGCCTAGGGGCAGCCTGGAGTGGCTACACCTTC.